What follows are 24 T cell receptor beta chains derived from one specimen sequenced in a study of T cell repertoires in cytomegalovirus infection. TCRdb passed the reads through MiXCR, listing each CDR3 protein once. The sample lists 300,000 or so distinct CDR3 sequences, around 9.1% occurring once. Sequencing input: PBMCs. The source is a human donor in good health (CMV status not recorded). Some clones in this sample may be carry-over from other donors' samples.

This clonotype was recorded many times. The V gene is TRBV14, the J gene TRBJ2-1; 7 nucleotides match TRBD2. With 4 bases clipped from V and 5 bases from J, the junction kept 5 bases outside the gene matches. The length of the CDR3 is 14 residues. Germline CDR1 SGHDN, CDR2 FVKESK. The CDR3 protein is CASSPSGRDNEQFF. In nucleotides, the CDR3 is TGTGCCAGCAGCCCCTCGGGGAGGGACAATGAGCAGTTCTTC.

This chain joins TRBV20-1 and TRBJ2-1; the match to TRBD1 covers 11 bases. This CDR3 comprises 16 residues. V shed 0 bases and J 7 bases; nucleotides not matched to a gene: 8. Germline values: CDR1 DFQATT, CDR2 SNEGSKA (reference sequence). Here the CDR3 DNA reads TGCAGTGCTAGAGATCCCGGACAGGGGGCGGGTAATGAGCAGTTCTTC. This encodes CSARDPGQGAGNEQFF.

This clonotype was detected a few times. The CDR3 loop reads CSARNPVNTEAFF. The CDR3 bases are TGCAGTGCTAGGAACCCAGTGAACACTGAAGCTTTCTTT. The chain has TRBV20-1 and TRBJ1-1; D is undetermined. The CDR3 sequence is 13 residues long. CDR1 and CDR2 (germline): DFQATT, SNEGSKA (reference sequence). The V end lost 3 bases, the J end lost 0 bases, and 8 bases lay between the germline ends.

This clonotype was counted at least ten times. The chain has TRBV12-3 or TRBV12-4 and TRBJ2-7; D uncertain. This CDR3 region has 14 residues. The germline V and J ends were trimmed by 6 bases and 3 bases, with 15 bases remaining between them. CDR3 amino acids: CASSNYTHHYEQYF. The CDR3 DNA is TGTGCCAGCAGCAACTACACCCATCACTACGAGCAGTACTTC.

This clonotype was counted at least ten times. The chain is built from TRBV7-9 and TRBJ1-3, with 7 bases fitting TRBD1. CDR1 and CDR2 (germline): SEHNR, FQNEAQ (reference sequence). The trim removed 6 bases at V and 7 bases at J, leaving 6 bases unmatched. The CDR3 loop spans 13 amino acids. This chain's CDR3 is CASRPDRENTIYF. DNA of the CDR3: TGTGCCAGCAGACCCGACAGGGAGAACACCATATATTTT.

This clonotype came up many times. The rearrangement joins TRBV7-2 to TRBJ2-3; TRBD2 matches 7 bases. V lost 3 bases to trimming and J lost 7 bases; unmatched junction nucleotides: 7. CDR3 length: 14 residues. Germline V gene sequence: CDR1 SGHTA, CDR2 FQGNSA. The CDR3 loop is CASSLREPGNTQYF. Here the CDR3 DNA reads TGTGCCAGCAGCTTGCGGGAGCCCGGGAATACGCAGTATTTT.

The chain uses TRBV18 and TRBJ2-7; no reliable D call. Trimming took 3 bases from V and 4 from J, leaving 13 bases between them. This CDR3 spans 14 amino acids. Per the germline V gene, CDR1 is KGHSH and CDR2 is LQKENI. CDR3 amino acids: CASSPDSGPYEQYV. The CDR3 nucleotides are TGTGCCAGCTCACCCGATTCCGGACCTTACGAGCAGTACGTC.

V usage is TRBV28 and J usage is TRBJ1-2; D is unclear. The CDR3 runs to 15 residues. Germline-derived CDR1 and CDR2 are MDHEN and SYDVKM. The germline V and J ends were trimmed by 2 bases and 4 bases, with 14 bases remaining between them. CDR3 protein: CASSLPQRAPYGYTF. The DNA of the CDR3 is TGTGCCAGCAGTTTACCCCAAAGGGCCCCCTATGGCTACACCTTC.

This clonotype has a count of ten or more. This chain joins TRBV19 and TRBJ1-1; D is ambiguous. Germline V gene lookup returns CDR1 LNHDA and CDR2 SQIVND (reference sequence). V was shortened by 3 bases and J by 4 bases, with 24 bases between the two germline ends. The CDR3 runs to 18 residues. Here the CDR3 DNA reads TGTGCCAGTAGTATTGGGTGGAGAGGCAGTTCCAAGACCACTGAAGCTTTCTTT. Its protein product is CASSIGWRGSSKTTEAFF.

This clonotype was counted ten times or more. Written as DNA, the CDR3 is TGTGCCATCAGGGGCGGGGGCCGGTGGGACACTGAAGCTTTCTTT. It is translated as CAIRGGGRWDTEAFF. The J gene is TRBJ1-1, the V gene TRBV10-3; a possible D gene is TRBD1 (6 bases). Germline loops: CDR1 ENHRY, CDR2 SYGVKD. V was shortened by 6 bases and J by 3 bases, with 17 bases between the two germline ends. The length of the CDR3 is 15 residues.

This clonotype showed up just a few times. The chain couples TRBV14 to TRBJ1-2; D ambiguous. Per germline, CDR1 SGHDN and CDR2 FVKESK. Trimming left V 0 bases short and J 4 bases short, with 9 bases between. CDR3 length: 14 amino acids. This chain's CDR3 is CASSQDRDRYGYTF. As DNA, the CDR3 is TGTGCCAGCAGCCAAGATCGGGATCGCTATGGCTACACCTTC.

This clonotype was picked up many times. The CDR3 region has the DNA TGTGCCAGCAGCCAAGAGGGTGAAGCTTTCTTT. This translates into CASSQEGEAFF. This rearrangement joins TRBV5-5 to TRBJ1-1; D remains unclear. The CDR3 consists of 11 residues. In germline, CDR1 is SGHKS, CDR2 YYEKEE (reference sequence). V gave up 4 bases and J gave up 7 bases, with 8 bases separating them.

This clonotype has more than one count but fewer than ten. The rearrangement joins TRBV5-1 to TRBJ2-5; the match to TRBD2 covers 7 bases. Germline CDR1 is SGHRS and CDR2 is YFSETQ. This CDR3 region has 15 residues. V lost 3 bases and J lost 1; bases outside the gene matches: 6. The CDR3: CASSSVLAVQETQYF. Written as DNA, the CDR3 is TGCGCCAGCAGCTCCGTCCTAGCGGTCCAAGAGACCCAGTACTTC.

This clonotype came up many times. V and J are TRBV20-1 and TRBJ2-5; D possibly matches TRBD1 or TRBD2 (5 bases each). This CDR3 region has 12 residues. Trimming removed 3 bases from V and 4 bases from J, with 9 bases in between. CDR1 is DFQATT, CDR2 SNEGSKA, per germline (reference sequence). CDR3 loop: CSASSGRETQYF. The CDR3 DNA is TGCAGTGCTAGCTCGGGACGAGAGACCCAGTACTTC.

This clonotype was counted at least ten times. The V call is TRBV28, the J call TRBJ2-2; tentatively, D is TRBD1 (5 bases). This CDR3 is 16 amino acids long. Germline loops: CDR1 MDHEN, CDR2 SYDVKM. Trimming left V 2 bases short and J 4 bases short, with 14 bases between. The CDR3 sequence is CASSLILGAGTGELFF. CDR3 coding DNA: TGTGCCAGCAGTTTAATCCTAGGGGCCGGCACCGGGGAGCTGTTTTTT.

This clonotype occurred many times. The chain is built from TRBV7-8 and TRBJ2-1, with TRBD2 matching over 12 bases. V was pared by 3 bases and J by 5 bases, with 5 bases of the junction left unmatched. The CDR3 contains 16 residues. Per germline, CDR1 SGHVS and CDR2 FQNEAQ. CDR3 in amino acids: CASSFFLAGGHNEQFF. The CDR3 bases are TGTGCCAGCAGCTTCTTCCTAGCGGGGGGGCACAATGAGCAGTTCTTC.

This clonotype was detected a few times. The chain is built from TRBV28 and TRBJ1-2; D remains unclear. V shed 5 bases and J shed 0 bases, with 16 bases lying between them. This CDR3 region has 16 residues. CDR1 MDHEN and CDR2 SYDVKM come from the germline V gene. This CDR3 is CASSRDITSANYGYTF. CDR3 DNA sequence: TGTGCCAGCAGTCGCGACATTACATCAGCTAACTATGGCTACACCTTC.

The CDR3 region is CASSGLAGGEETQYF. CDR3 nucleotides: TGTGCCAGCAGTGGACTAGCGGGGGGTGAAGAGACCCAGTACTTC. The gene calls are TRBV28 and TRBJ2-5; 14 nucleotides line up with TRBD2. The junction had 2 bases not matched to a gene; V was cut back by 5 bases and J by 3 bases. CDR3 length: 15 amino acids. Germline V gene data show CDR1 as MDHEN and CDR2 as SYDVKM.

This clonotype occurred a few times. The V gene is TRBV28, the J gene TRBJ1-2; possible D gene TRBD1, 6 bases. Looked up from germline, CDR1 is MDHEN and CDR2 is SYDVKM. The CDR3 is 17 residues long. With 6 bases removed from V and 5 bases from J, the gap between germline ends came to 25 bases. The CDR3 nucleotides are TGTGCCAGCAGAGATCCCAGGGGAGTGATAACTTGGTATGGCTACACCTTC. Protein product: CASRDPRGVITWYGYTF.

This chain uses TRBV12-3 or TRBV12-4 with TRBJ1-3; D perhaps matches TRBD1 (5 bases). CDR3 length: 14 amino acids. V was pared by 3 bases and J by 4 bases, with 10 bases between. The CDR3 bases are TGTGCCAGCAGTTTGGGACTTCAGGGAAACACCATATATTTT. It translates to CASSLGLQGNTIYF.

This chain uses TRBV7-9 with TRBJ1-4; the D gene is possibly TRBD1 (5 bases). Trimming removed 3 bases at V and 0 bases at J, with 8 bases between. The CDR3 consists of 15 residues. Germline V CDR1 and CDR2: SEHNR, FQNEAQ (reference sequence). CDR3 coding DNA: TGTGCCAGCAGCTTGCCGGGACCAACTAATGAAAAACTGTTTTTT. It is translated as CASSLPGPTNEKLFF.

At least ten counts were recorded for this clonotype. This chain links TRBV6-2 or TRBV6-3 with TRBJ1-1, with D maybe TRBD1 (5 bases). The V end was cut by 7 bases, the J end by 4 bases, with 13 bases between. This CDR3 contains 13 residues. The germline CDR1 and CDR2 sequences are MNHEY and SVGEGT. The CDR3 loop is CASTPGRGTEAFF. DNA of the CDR3: TGTGCCAGCACCCCCGGTAGGGGCACTGAAGCTTTCTTT.

This clonotype was seen ten or more times. The V call is TRBV6-2 or TRBV6-3, the J call TRBJ2-2; TRBD1 agrees at 9 bases. The CDR3 is 17 residues long. Trimming at V came to 2 bases and at J to 3 bases, leaving 7 bases not matched to a gene. CDR1 is MNHEY and CDR2 is SVGEGT in the germline V gene. CDR3 region: CASSYRRDRVYTGELFF. CDR3 in DNA: TGTGCCAGCAGTTACAGGAGGGACAGGGTTTACACCGGGGAGCTGTTTTTT.

This clonotype occurred many times. The CDR3 loop reads CASSPTGTRGNTIYF. DNA for the CDR3: TGTGCCAGCAGTCCAACAGGGACGCGGGGAAACACCATATATTTT. V usage is TRBV28 and J usage is TRBJ1-3, with D possibly matching TRBD1 (6 bases). This CDR3 is built from 15 residues. Germline CDR1 is MDHEN and CDR2 is SYDVKM. Deletions cut 5 bases from V and 4 bases from J, with 15 bases between.